This record covers a single TCR beta chain. As yet, its antigen is unknown. The record originates from a study of vaccination and CD4 T cells after COVID-19. Whole-study context: Median time from COVID diagnosis to post-COVID sampling was 101 days (35 to 161). Findings and caveats of the study: Spike mono-reactivity marked 304 of 307 vaccine-specific clones in convalescent patients.

With the Oncomine TCR Beta short-read assay, DNA from cultured CD4+ T cells was sequenced. Each CDR3 protein is one row after TCRdb ran MiXCR on the PCR reads. The sample shows over 10,000 distinct CDR3 sequences, roughly half of them seen only once. As for treatment: roughly ten-day PBMC culture with coronavirus spike peptide pools or control peptides (ViraFEST assay). Peptide pools at roughly 10 ug/ml, together with roughly 9.1 IU/ml IL-2, were added to cultures of some 1.9 million PBMCs per well. Material for sequencing was CD4+ T cells from blood, cultured in vitro. The TCR was taken from a human donor who had recovered from COVID-19.

The chain's CDR3 is CAWSVGLAGGFTDTQYF. The CDR3, as DNA: TGTGCCTGGAGTGTCGGACTAGCGGGGGGATTCACAGATACGCAGTATTTT. J is TRBJ2-3 and V is TRBV30, with 14 bases matching TRBD2. After removal of 0 bases from V and 2 bases from J, the junction contained 4 bases not matched to a gene. Germline CDR1 reads GTSNPN; CDR2 reads SVGIG (reference sequence). CDR3 size: 17 residues.